This T cell receptor (beta chain) was profiled in a study of blood T cell repertoires in COVID-19. Using immunoSEQ multiplex PCR, the repertoire was profiled, and TCRdb retains in-frame clones only, with some absent. The sample lists approximately 480,000 clones; approximately 90% were seen once. With 6 bases removed from V and 8 bases from J, the gap between germline ends came to 16 bases. Germline V CDR1 and CDR2: MNHNY, SVGAGI (reference sequence). CDR3 length equals 14 residues. This receptor was taken from a woman aged 18-29 years who had recovered from COVID-19. The sequencing sample was made of PBMCs or T cells enriched from blood (not recorded which). The chain employs TRBV6-6 and TRBJ1-4; TRBD1 is a possible D gene (6 bases). In nucleotides, the CDR3 is TGTGCCAGCAGAACAGGGATGGGGAGAGAAAAACTGTTTTTT. Protein product: CASRTGMGREKLFF.